Below, one T cell receptor beta chain is given with its context. The V end was cut by 1 base, the J end by 3 bases, with 10 bases between. The CDR3 loop spans 15 amino acids. CDR1 is MNHNS, CDR2 SASEGT, per germline. The sample originates from a study of blood T cell repertoires in COVID-19. At the level of the study: COVID-19 samples collected from the United States, Italy and Spain covered acute and convalescent phases. PBMCs, B-cell-depleted T cells, or T cells provided the cDNA or gDNA that made up the material.

Method: immunoSEQ multiplex PCR; TCRdb's copy keeps in-frame clones and lacks some. The table lists just over 150,000 clones, around 80% of them singletons, with 20% to 25% in the top ten. Sequencing used peripheral blood. The TCR was taken from a woman of 80 years or more with acute or convalescent COVID-19. The rearrangement uses TRBV6-1 and TRBJ1-5; D is ambiguous. As DNA, the CDR3 is TGTGCCAGCAGTGAAGGCGGAAAGTTCAATCAGCCCCAGCATTTT. Translated: CASSEGGKFNQPQHF.